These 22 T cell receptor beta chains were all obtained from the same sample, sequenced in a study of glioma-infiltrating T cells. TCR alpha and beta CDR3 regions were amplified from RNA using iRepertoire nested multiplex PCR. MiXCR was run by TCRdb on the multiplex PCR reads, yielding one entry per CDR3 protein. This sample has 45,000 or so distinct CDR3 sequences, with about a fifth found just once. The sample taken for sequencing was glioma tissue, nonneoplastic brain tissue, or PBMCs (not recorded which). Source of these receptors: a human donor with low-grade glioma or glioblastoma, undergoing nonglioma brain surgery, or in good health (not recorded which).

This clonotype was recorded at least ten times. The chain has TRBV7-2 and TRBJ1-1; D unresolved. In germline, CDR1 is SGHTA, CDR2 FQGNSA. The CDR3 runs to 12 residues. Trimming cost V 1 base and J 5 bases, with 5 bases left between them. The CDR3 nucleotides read TGTGCCAGCAGCTTAGGTTTGACTGAAGCTTTCTTT. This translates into CASSLGLTEAFF.

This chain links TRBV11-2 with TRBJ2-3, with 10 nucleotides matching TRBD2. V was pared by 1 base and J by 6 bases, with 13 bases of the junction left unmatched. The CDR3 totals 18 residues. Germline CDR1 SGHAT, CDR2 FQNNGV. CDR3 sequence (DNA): TGTGCCAGCAGCTTAGTGGAGACCCAACTAGCGGGGTGGGATACGCAGTATTTT. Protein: CASSLVETQLAGWDTQYF. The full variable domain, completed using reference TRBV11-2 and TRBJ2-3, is EAGVAQSPRYKIIEKRQSVAFWCNPISGHATLYWYQQILGQGPKLLIQFQNNGVVDDSQLPKDRFSAERLKGVDSTLKIQPAKLEDSAVYLCASSLVETQLAGWDTQYFGPGTRLTVL.

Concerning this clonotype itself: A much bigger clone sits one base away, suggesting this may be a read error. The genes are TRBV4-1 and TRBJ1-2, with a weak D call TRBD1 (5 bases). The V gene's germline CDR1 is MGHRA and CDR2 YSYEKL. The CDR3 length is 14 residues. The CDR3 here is CASSQEVRDYVYTF. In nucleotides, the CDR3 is TGCGCCAGCAGCCAAGAAGTCCGGGACTATGTCTACACCTTC.

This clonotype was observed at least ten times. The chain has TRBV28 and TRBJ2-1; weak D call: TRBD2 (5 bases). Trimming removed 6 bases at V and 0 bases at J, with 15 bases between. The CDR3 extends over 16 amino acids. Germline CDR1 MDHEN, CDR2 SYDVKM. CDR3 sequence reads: CASRTPRTGSYNEQFF. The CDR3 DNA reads TGTGCCAGCAGGACCCCCCGGACTGGCTCCTACAATGAGCAGTTCTTC. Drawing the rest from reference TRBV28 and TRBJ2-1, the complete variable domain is DVKVTQSSRYLVKRTGEKVFLECVQDMDHENMFWYRQDPGLGLRLIYFSYDVKMKEKGDIPEGYSVSREKKERFSLILESASTNQTSMYLCASRTPRTGSYNEQFFGPGTRLTVL.

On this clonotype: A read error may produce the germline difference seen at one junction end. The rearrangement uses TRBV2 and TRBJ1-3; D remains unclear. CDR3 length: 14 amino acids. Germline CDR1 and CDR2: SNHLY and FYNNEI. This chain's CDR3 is CARSHQHSGNTIYF. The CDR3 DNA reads TGTGCCCGCAGCCATCAACATTCTGGAAACACCATATATTTT.

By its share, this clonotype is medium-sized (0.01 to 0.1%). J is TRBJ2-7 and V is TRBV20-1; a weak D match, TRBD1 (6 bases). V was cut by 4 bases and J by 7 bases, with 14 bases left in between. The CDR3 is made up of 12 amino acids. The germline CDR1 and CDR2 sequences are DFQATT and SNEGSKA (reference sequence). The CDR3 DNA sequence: TGCAGTGCTACTCTCGGGACACGGGAGCAGTACTTC. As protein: CSATLGTREQYF.

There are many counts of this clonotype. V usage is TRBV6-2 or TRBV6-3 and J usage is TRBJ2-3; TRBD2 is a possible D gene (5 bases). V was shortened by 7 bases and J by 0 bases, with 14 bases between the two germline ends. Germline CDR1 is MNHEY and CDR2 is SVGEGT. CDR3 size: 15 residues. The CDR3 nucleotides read TGTGCCAGCATAAGGGAGACCTCTAGCACAGATACGCAGTATTTT. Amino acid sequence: CASIRETSSTDTQYF.

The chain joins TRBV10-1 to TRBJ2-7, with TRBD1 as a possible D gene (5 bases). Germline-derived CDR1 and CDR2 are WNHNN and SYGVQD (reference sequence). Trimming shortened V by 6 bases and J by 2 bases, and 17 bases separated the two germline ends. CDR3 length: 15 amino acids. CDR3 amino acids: CASRSPRQNPYEQYF. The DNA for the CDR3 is TGCGCCAGCAGATCCCCGAGACAGAATCCCTACGAGCAGTACTTC.

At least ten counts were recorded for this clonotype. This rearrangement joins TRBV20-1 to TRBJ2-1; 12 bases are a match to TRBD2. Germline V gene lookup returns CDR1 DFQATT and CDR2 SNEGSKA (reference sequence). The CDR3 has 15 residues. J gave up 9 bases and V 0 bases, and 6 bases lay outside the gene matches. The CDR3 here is CSAREPSGGAGEQFF. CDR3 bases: TGCAGTGCTAGAGAGCCTAGCGGGGGGGCGGGTGAGCAGTTCTTC.

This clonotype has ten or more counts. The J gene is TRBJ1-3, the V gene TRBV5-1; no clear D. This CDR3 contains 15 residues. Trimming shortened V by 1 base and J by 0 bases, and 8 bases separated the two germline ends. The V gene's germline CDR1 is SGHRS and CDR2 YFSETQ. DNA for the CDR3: TGCGCCAGCAGCTTGATAGGTGTCTCTGGAAACACCATATATTTT. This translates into CASSLIGVSGNTIYF.

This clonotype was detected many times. CDR3 protein: CATSRGLAGGPSTDTQYF. CDR3 nucleotide sequence: TGTGCCACCAGCAGAGGACTAGCGGGAGGGCCTAGCACAGATACGCAGTATTTT. The gene calls are TRBV15 and TRBJ2-3, with 14 positions matching TRBD2. The CDR3 is 18 residues long. V lost 1 base to trimming and J lost 0 bases; unmatched junction nucleotides: 3. Looked up from germline, CDR1 is LNHNV and CDR2 is YYDKDF (reference sequence).

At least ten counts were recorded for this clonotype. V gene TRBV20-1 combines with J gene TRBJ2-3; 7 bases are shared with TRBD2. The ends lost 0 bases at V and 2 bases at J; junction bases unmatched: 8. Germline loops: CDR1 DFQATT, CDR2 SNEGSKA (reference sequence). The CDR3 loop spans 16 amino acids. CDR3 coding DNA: TGCAGTGCTAGAGATCCCCGGGCGGGAGCCACAGATACGCAGTATTTT. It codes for CSARDPRAGATDTQYF.

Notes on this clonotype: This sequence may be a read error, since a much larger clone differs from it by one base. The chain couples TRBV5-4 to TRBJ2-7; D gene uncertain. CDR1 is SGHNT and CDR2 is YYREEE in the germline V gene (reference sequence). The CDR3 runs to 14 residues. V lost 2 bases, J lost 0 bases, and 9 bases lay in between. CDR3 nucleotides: TGTGCCAGCAGCTTAGGCGGTTCCTCCTACGAGCAGTACTTC. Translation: CASSLGGSSYEQYF.

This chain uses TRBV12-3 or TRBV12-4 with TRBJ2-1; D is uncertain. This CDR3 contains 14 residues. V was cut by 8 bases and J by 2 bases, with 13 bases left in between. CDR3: CASCSQDPYNEQFF. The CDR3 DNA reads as TGTGCCAGCTGCAGTCAGGACCCCTACAATGAGCAGTTCTTC.

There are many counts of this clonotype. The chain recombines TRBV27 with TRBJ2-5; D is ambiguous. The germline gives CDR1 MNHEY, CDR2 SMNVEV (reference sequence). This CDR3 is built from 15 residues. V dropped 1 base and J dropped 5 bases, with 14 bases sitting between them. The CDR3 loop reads CASSLWAGSQETQYF. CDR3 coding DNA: TGTGCCAGCAGTTTATGGGCCGGGTCCCAGGAGACCCAGTACTTC.

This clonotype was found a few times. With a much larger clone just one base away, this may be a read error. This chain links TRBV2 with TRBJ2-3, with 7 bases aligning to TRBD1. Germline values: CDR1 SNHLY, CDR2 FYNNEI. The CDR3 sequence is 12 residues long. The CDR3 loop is CVSSVQGNTQYF. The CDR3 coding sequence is TGTGTCAGCAGTGTACAGGGGAATACGCAGTATTTT.

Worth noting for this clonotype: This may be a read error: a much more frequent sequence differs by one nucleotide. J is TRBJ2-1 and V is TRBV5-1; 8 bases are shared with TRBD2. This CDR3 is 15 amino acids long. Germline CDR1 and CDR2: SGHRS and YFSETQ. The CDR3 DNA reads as TGCGCCAGCAGCTTGTACGGGGGGGCCTACAATGAGCAGCTCTTC. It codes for CASSLYGGAYNEQLF.

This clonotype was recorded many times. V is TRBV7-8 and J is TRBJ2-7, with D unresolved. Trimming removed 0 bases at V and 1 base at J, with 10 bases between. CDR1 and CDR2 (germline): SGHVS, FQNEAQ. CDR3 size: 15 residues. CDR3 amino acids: CASSLAPRNSYEQYF. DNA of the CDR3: TGTGCCAGCAGCTTAGCGCCAAGGAATTCCTACGAGCAGTACTTC. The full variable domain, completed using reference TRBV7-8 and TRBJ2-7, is GAGVSQSPRYKVAKRGQDVALRCDPISGHVSLFWYQQALGQGPEFLTYFQNEAQLDKSGLPSDRFFAERPEGSVSTLKIQRTQQEDSAVYLCASSLAPRNSYEQYFGPGTRLTVT.

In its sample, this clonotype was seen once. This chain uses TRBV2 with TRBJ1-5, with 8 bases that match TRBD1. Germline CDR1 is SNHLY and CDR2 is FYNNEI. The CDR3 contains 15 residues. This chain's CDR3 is CVSSAQGGGNQPQHF. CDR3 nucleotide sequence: TGTGTTAGCAGTGCACAGGGGGGGGGCAATCAGCCCCAGCATTTT.

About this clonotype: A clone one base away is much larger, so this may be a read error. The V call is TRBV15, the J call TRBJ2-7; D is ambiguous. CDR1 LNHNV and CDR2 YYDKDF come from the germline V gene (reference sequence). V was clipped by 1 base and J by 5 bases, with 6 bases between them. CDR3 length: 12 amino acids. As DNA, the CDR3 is TGTGCCACCAGCAGAGGTCGGGACGAGCAGTACTTC. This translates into CATSRGRDEQYF.

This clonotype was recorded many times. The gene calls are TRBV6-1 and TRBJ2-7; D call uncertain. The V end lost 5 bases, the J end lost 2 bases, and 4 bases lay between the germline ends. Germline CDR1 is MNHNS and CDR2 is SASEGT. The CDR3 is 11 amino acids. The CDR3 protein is CASSFAYEQYF. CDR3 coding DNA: TGTGCCAGCAGTTTCGCCTACGAGCAGTACTTC.

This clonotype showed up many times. CDR3 DNA: TGCAGTGCTAGAGACGCGAGAGCCACTAGCAATGAGCAGTTCTTC. Its translation: CSARDARATSNEQFF. The gene calls are TRBV20-1 and TRBJ2-1, with D maybe TRBD2 (5 bases). This CDR3 has 15 amino acids. Germline V CDR1 and CDR2: DFQATT, SNEGSKA (reference sequence). V was clipped by 0 bases and J by 6 bases, with 15 bases between them.